Following are 25 T cell receptor beta chains from one sample sequenced in a study of T cell responses to AZD1222 COVID-19 vaccine. TCRdb's table, derived via immunoSEQ multiplex PCR, lists solely in-frame clones and lacks some. The sample lists over 100,000 clones, over 90% occurring once. This specimen was peripheral blood, taken on day 0 of AZD1222 vaccination. The receptors come from an adult in good health.

V usage is TRBV11-3 and J usage is TRBJ2-5; 8 bases are shared with TRBD2. The CDR3 runs 15 residues. The V and J ends lost 0 bases and 0 bases, in that order; junction bases with no gene match: 0. Germline V gene sequence: CDR1 SGHNT, CDR2 YENEEA. Here the CDR3 reads CASSLDSGNQETQYF. The CDR3, as DNA: TGTGCCAGCAGCTTAGATAGCGGGAACCAAGAGACCCAGTACTTC.

V is TRBV10-3 and J is TRBJ2-7, with D maybe TRBD1 (6 bases). V lost 4 bases to trimming and J lost 3 bases, with 19 bases between them. The CDR3 has 16 residues. CDR1 and CDR2 from the germline V gene are ENHRY and SYGVKD. In DNA form, the CDR3 reads TGTGCCATCAGTGGGCGCCATCGGACAGATCGCTACGAGCAGTACTTC. Protein product: CAISGRHRTDRYEQYF.

This rearrangement joins TRBV3-1 (or the pseudogene TRBV3-2) to TRBJ1-2; the match to TRBD1 covers 10 bases. The CDR3 length is 13 residues. V lost 10 bases, J lost 5 bases, and 7 bases stayed unmatched. The V gene's germline CDR1 is LGHDT and CDR2 YNNKEL (reference sequence). The CDR3 coding sequence is TGTGCCACCAGGGACAGGGGCGGTTATGGCTACACCTTC. Translating it yields CATRDRGGYGYTF.

As DNA, the CDR3 is TGTGCCAGCAGTTTAGGGGGAAGAAACTATGGCTACACCTTC. It yields the protein CASSLGGRNYGYTF. The gene calls are TRBV28 and TRBJ1-2; D is possibly TRBD1 (5 bases). This CDR3 comprises 14 residues. Looked up from germline, CDR1 is MDHEN and CDR2 is SYDVKM. V dropped 2 bases and J dropped 2 bases, with 9 bases sitting between them.

J is TRBJ1-3 and V is TRBV14; D gene unclear. The CDR3 runs to 14 residues. Per germline, CDR1 SGHDN and CDR2 FVKESK. Trimming took off 4 bases at V and 3 bases at J, with 10 bases between the two ends. The CDR3 DNA sequence: TGTGCCAGCAGCCCCCCGGACGATGGAAACACCATATATTTT. Residues: CASSPPDDGNTIYF.

The chain recombines TRBV7-9 with TRBJ1-6; tentatively, D is TRBD1 (6 bases). V shed 5 bases and J shed 10 bases, with 24 bases lying between them. The germline CDR1 and CDR2 sequences are SEHNR and FQNEAQ (reference sequence). The CDR3 length is 17 residues. CDR3 region: CASSRTGGGPPVSPLHF. CDR3 sequence (DNA): TGTGCCAGCAGCAGGACGGGCGGGGGGCCTCCGGTATCACCCCTCCACTTT.

This sequence joins TRBV4-2 and TRBJ2-7; 12 bases are a match to TRBD2. After removal of 4 bases from V and 4 bases from J, the junction contained 8 bases not matched to a gene. There are 16 residues in the CDR3. Germline V gene data show CDR1 as LGHNA and CDR2 as YNFKEQ. Here the CDR3 DNA reads TGTGCCAGCAGCCTCTCCGGGACTAGCGGGCCATACGAGCAGTACTTC. The encoded protein is CASSLSGTSGPYEQYF.

J is TRBJ1-5 and V is TRBV27; D unclear. Trimming shortened V by 4 bases and J by 7 bases, and 14 bases separated the two germline ends. This CDR3 is built from 14 residues. Germline loops: CDR1 MNHEY, CDR2 SMNVEV (reference sequence). In nucleotides, the CDR3 is TGTGCCAGCAGTTCTGTGGGAAGAAACCAGCCCCAGCATTTT. Amino acids: CASSSVGRNQPQHF.

The chain is built from TRBV2 and TRBJ1-5; D may be TRBD1 (5 bases). V lost 2 bases to trimming and J lost 3 bases, with 11 bases between them. This CDR3 comprises 15 residues. Per germline, CDR1 SNHLY and CDR2 FYNNEI. CDR3 nucleotide sequence: TGTGCCAGCAGTGAAACCGGGGGGGTCAATCAGCCCCAGCATTTT. Translated: CASSETGGVNQPQHF.

The genes are TRBV3-1 (or the pseudogene TRBV3-2) and TRBJ2-7, with 8 bases fitting TRBD1. This CDR3 comprises 15 residues. V gave up 6 bases and J gave up 3 bases; unmatched junction bases: 10. CDR1 and CDR2 (germline): LGHDT, YNNKEL (reference sequence). The DNA for the CDR3 is TGTGCCAGCAGAGACTCAGGGGGCGGATACTACGAGCAGTACTTC. Protein: CASRDSGGGYYEQYF.

The chain employs TRBV5-6 and TRBJ1-1, with D perhaps TRBD1 (5 bases). Germline-derived CDR1 and CDR2 are SGHDT and YYEEEE. The CDR3 totals 14 residues. Trimming removed 2 bases from V and 4 bases from J, with 12 bases in between. In DNA form, the CDR3 reads TGTGCCAGCAGCTTCGGGGGAACTGGCACTGAAGCTTTCTTT. Protein sequence: CASSFGGTGTEAFF.

The chain carries TRBV4-1 and TRBJ2-6, with D uncertain. CDR1 MGHRA and CDR2 YSYEKL come from the germline V gene. The CDR3 runs to 15 residues. V was shortened by 1 base and J by 1 base, with 5 bases between the two germline ends. The CDR3 sequence is CASSQAQSGANVLTF. Here the CDR3 DNA reads TGCGCCAGCAGCCAAGCTCAGTCTGGGGCCAACGTCCTGACTTTC.

The V and J genes are TRBV3-1 (or the pseudogene TRBV3-2) and TRBJ1-1, with D perhaps matching TRBD1 (6 bases). The CDR3 contains 15 residues. Germline V gene data show CDR1 as LGHDT and CDR2 as YNNKEL (reference sequence). Trimming removed 1 base from V and 3 bases from J, with 12 bases in between. CDR3 amino acids: CASSQGHTGYTEAFF. The CDR3 DNA sequence: TGTGCCAGCAGCCAAGGCCATACAGGGTACACTGAAGCTTTCTTT.

The V gene is TRBV7-8, the J gene TRBJ1-4, with TRBD1 matching 11 bases. After removal of 5 bases from V and 8 bases from J, the junction contained 10 bases not matched to a gene. CDR3 length: 16 amino acids. CDR1 and CDR2 from the germline V gene are SGHVS and FQNEAQ. The CDR3 loop reads CASSPTTGTGGEKLFF. The CDR3, as DNA: TGTGCCAGCAGCCCAACAACCGGGACAGGGGGAGAAAAACTGTTTTTT.

The rearrangement links TRBV7-2 to TRBJ2-3; D may be TRBD2 (6 bases). The V and J ends lost 1 base and 4 bases respectively, with 12 bases between them. CDR1 is SGHTA and CDR2 is FQGNSA in the germline V gene. The CDR3 loop spans 15 amino acids. This chain's CDR3 is CASSLVTGGADTQYF. The CDR3, as DNA: TGTGCCAGCAGCTTAGTCACGGGCGGGGCAGATACGCAGTATTTT.

In this sample, this clone turned up once. The chain carries TRBV10-1 and TRBJ2-5, with a tentative D call TRBD1 (5 bases). Germline-derived CDR1 and CDR2 are WNHNN and SYGVQD (reference sequence). Trimming removed 0 bases from V and 4 bases from J, with 6 bases in between. The CDR3 is 13 amino acids. The CDR3 sequence: CASSESQGETQYF. CDR3 coding DNA: TGCGCCAGCAGTGAGTCGCAGGGAGAGACCCAGTACTTC.

This clone was seen a handful of times. The rearrangement links TRBV10-3 to TRBJ1-1; D is possibly TRBD1 (5 bases). CDR3 length equals 11 residues. V was trimmed by 6 bases and J by 3 bases, leaving 5 bases between them. Per the germline V gene, CDR1 is ENHRY and CDR2 is SYGVKD. The CDR3 here is CAIRGDTEAFF. The CDR3, as DNA: TGTGCCATCAGGGGGGACACTGAAGCTTTCTTT.

The rearrangement joins TRBV4-3 to TRBJ1-1; no definite D call. The CDR3 length is 13 residues. In germline, CDR1 is LGHNA, CDR2 YSLEER. Deletions cut 0 bases from V and 7 bases from J, with 9 bases between. In DNA form, the CDR3 reads TGCGCCAGCAGCCAAGATCCGGGGTTTGAAGCTTTCTTT. This gives the protein CASSQDPGFEAFF.

The count of this clone is one. This sequence joins TRBV7-2 and TRBJ2-1, with D hard to call. Germline assignment: CDR1 SGHTA and CDR2 FQGNSA. V gave up 7 bases and J gave up 7 bases, with 17 bases separating them. The CDR3 has 14 amino acids. CDR3 region: CASTPLSARNEQFF. CDR3 bases: TGTGCCAGCACTCCACTCTCGGCCAGAAATGAGCAGTTCTTC.

About this clone itself: The sample has other DNA sequences that encode this CDR3 too. The genes are TRBV6-5 and TRBJ2-7; weak D call: TRBD2 (5 bases). The V end lost 5 bases, the J end lost 4 bases, and 9 bases lay between the germline ends. The CDR3 contains 12 residues. Looked up from germline, CDR1 is MNHEY and CDR2 is SVGAGI. As DNA, the CDR3 is TGTGCCAGCAGTAGGACTGGTTACGAGCAGTACTTC. This translates into CASSRTGYEQYF.

The chain couples TRBV29-1 to TRBJ1-2, with no clear D. The V end lost 3 bases, the J end lost 0 bases, and 14 bases lay between the germline ends. The CDR3 runs 15 residues. Germline V gene data show CDR1 as SQVTM and CDR2 as ANQGSEA. CDR3 amino acids: CSVEENRTPNYGYTF. CDR3 DNA: TGCAGCGTTGAGGAAAATCGTACTCCTAACTATGGCTACACCTTC.

The rearrangement joins TRBV7-2 to TRBJ2-7; no reliable D call. The CDR3 extends over 15 amino acids. Trimming removed 5 bases from V and 2 bases from J, with 16 bases in between. Per the germline V gene, CDR1 is SGHTA and CDR2 is FQGNSA. CDR3 protein: CASSPQVGTAYEQYF. The DNA for the CDR3 is TGTGCCAGCAGCCCCCAGGTAGGAACAGCCTACGAGCAGTACTTC.

The rearrangement joins TRBV6-2 or TRBV6-3 to TRBJ1-6; maybe TRBD1 (6 bases). Trimming left V 2 bases short and J 8 bases short, with 10 bases between. The germline V gene encodes CDR1 MNHEY and CDR2 SVGEGT. The CDR3 spans 14 residues. The CDR3 DNA sequence: TGTGCCAGCAGTTACGAAGGGGGTGATTCACCCCTCCACTTT. It codes for CASSYEGGDSPLHF.

DNA for the CDR3: TGTGCCAGCAGCCCGTACCCACGAGCGAACACCGGGGAGCTGTTTTTT. It yields the protein CASSPYPRANTGELFF. The chain employs TRBV5-6 and TRBJ2-2; D ambiguous. V shed 4 bases and J shed 0 bases, with 13 bases lying between them. From germline, CDR1 is SGHDT and CDR2 YYEEEE. This CDR3 region has 16 residues.

J is TRBJ2-7 and V is TRBV18; TRBD2 aligns across 12 bases. Germline V lookup: CDR1 KGHSH, CDR2 LQKENI. The junction had 8 bases not matched to a gene; V was cut back by 6 bases and J by 2 bases. The CDR3 has 16 residues. CDR3 residues: CASSPAPSGRAYEQYF. The CDR3 nucleotides are TGTGCCAGCTCGCCAGCCCCTAGCGGGAGGGCCTACGAGCAGTACTTC.